This TCR beta chain originates from a study of response to subunit inactivated influenza vaccine. Findings and caveats of the study: There was a suggestion from the authors that each seasonal influenza vaccination recruits few new T cells.

As regards this clonotype: Its antigen is unknown.

The length of the CDR3 is 16 residues. Trimming shortened V by 3 bases and J by 1 base, and 13 bases separated the two germline ends. Germline values: CDR1 SGHVS, CDR2 FNYEAQ. TCRdb processed the RT-PCR reads anew with MiXCR; each CDR3 protein has one entry. The top ten clones hold 3% of a sample with around 480,000 distinct CDR3 sequences, more than 15% of them seen once. The receptor was derived from a man aged 45-69 years who received an inactivated influenza vaccine. Material: CD4+ T cells sorted from PBMCs, obtained about 24 months after vaccination. J is TRBJ2-1 and V is TRBV7-6; the D gene is possibly TRBD2 (5 bases). The CDR3 here is CASSLADWTSYNEQFF. CDR3 sequence (DNA): TGTGCCAGCAGCTTGGCTGACTGGACTTCCTACAATGAGCAGTTCTTC.